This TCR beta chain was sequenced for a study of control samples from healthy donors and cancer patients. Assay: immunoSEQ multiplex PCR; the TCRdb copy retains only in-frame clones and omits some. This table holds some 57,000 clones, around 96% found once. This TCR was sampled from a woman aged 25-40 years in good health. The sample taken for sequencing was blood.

The CDR3 is CASSSLAGGVDTQYF. The CDR3 nucleotides are TGTGCCAGCAGCTCCCTAGCGGGAGGGGTAGATACGCAGTATTTT. The chain couples TRBV5-6 to TRBJ2-3; 12 nucleotides line up with TRBD2. Germline V lookup: CDR1 SGHDT, CDR2 YYEEEE. The junction had 4 bases not matched to a gene; V was cut back by 3 bases and J by 5 bases. The CDR3 is 15 amino acids.